This T cell receptor (beta chain) was documented in a study of blood T cell repertoires in COVID-19. Study-wide background: Samples of COVID-19 (acute and convalescent) were obtained from the United States, Italy and Spain. Sample material is recorded as cDNA or gDNA derived from T cells, B-cell-depleted T cells, or PBMCs.

CDR1 is SEHNR and CDR2 is FQNEAQ in the germline V gene (reference sequence). The length of the CDR3 is 16 residues. V lost 4 bases and J lost 3; bases outside the gene matches: 8. As handled by the study authors: How many nucleated cells were present was estimated from reference gene primer amplification. The table came from immunoSEQ multiplex PCR; TCRdb's copy has only in-frame clones and leaves some out. That table furnishes V, J and clone size, whereas the DNA furnished D and trimming. The sample has about 250,000 clones, around 83% seen once. This sequence was found in a man at least 80 years old with acute or convalescent COVID-19. Sequencing was performed on peripheral blood. J is TRBJ2-3 and V is TRBV7-9; 9 bases align to TRBD1. In DNA form, the CDR3 reads TGTGCCAGCAGCTCAGGGACAGGGAGTATAACAGATACGCAGTATTTT. Translating it yields CASSSGTGSITDTQYF.